This TCR beta chain originates from a study of T cell responses to AZD1222 COVID-19 vaccine (dated by TCRdb to the early 2020s). Broadly, across the study: A total of over 230 trial participants underwent TCR sequencing, of whom 207 had received two doses of AZD1222 and some 25 had received two doses of the MenACWY control vaccine. Trial participants were enrolled by age into 18-55, 56-69 and 70-plus year subgroups, with about 150, 28 and 57 TCR-sequenced participants respectively.

The time point label, as the study defines it: about 28 days (+/-7) after the second vaccine dose. AZD1222 recipients given second doses at about 4 weeks or at about 12 weeks were pooled, since spike-specific TCR depth and breadth were not found to differ between the two schedules. Vaccinee samples were obtained from the UK trials COV001 and COV002, which included a single-blind randomized controlled phase 2/3 trial of AZD1222 (ChAdOx1 nCoV-19) in healthy adults. For TCRbeta chain sequencing, PBMC samples were collected from trial participants at day 0 and at day 28 after the second dose. The CDR3 regions of human TCRbeta chains were analyzed by immunosequencing. The study's own analysis went as follows. Repertoire TCRs were checked for matches against a reference library of SARS-CoV-2-specific TCRs that had been generated using the MIRA antigen-specificity platform. Breadth was defined as the fraction of unique TCRs that were SARS-CoV-2-associated. Depth was defined as the fraction of total T cells that were SARS-CoV-2-associated. Each spike-specific TCR was assigned to its reactive spike region and to a CD4 or CD8 class using the MIRA data. Log10-transformed breadth and depth values were compared by one-way ANOVA with Sidak's multiple comparisons tests. TCRdb obtained this table from immuneACCESS and retained in-frame rearrangements with V and J assigned. These tables miss some clones; where compared with another copy, unresolved V genes account for less than half of the shortfall, and the remainder is unexplained. That table gives V, J and clone size, and the DNA gave D and trimming. For this sample the table gives around 140,000 clones, of which around 90% were detected only once. In total, the top ten clones hold under 4.5% of the sample.

Measured from the cysteine to the phenylalanine, the CDR3 is 14 residues long. Only the CDR3 DNA stays, 42 bases, in frame from base 1. V is clipped by 2 bases and J by 5 bases, and the sequence between their germline boundaries is 12 bases long. CDR1 and CDR2 are drawn from the germline V gene: SGHTA, FQGNSA. The investigation overall reported the following: Most participants were white British and females outnumbered males, and the authors suggested that clonal diversity may have been underestimated. Because no day 14 peak-response samples were available, repertoires were characterized only after the peak T cell response. In the small 56-69-year group, the increase in depth fell short of significance, most likely because of low power. Epitopes outside the regions mutated in the B.1.351 and B.1.1.7 variants were reportedly recognized by nearly half of the unique spike-specific TCRs. A significant rise in spike-specific TCR breadth and depth was observed after two AZD1222 doses relative to day 0 and relative to MenACWY recipients. Conclusions about previously exposed vaccinees are limited because only a handful of AZD1222 recipients were SARS-CoV-2 seropositive at baseline. Vaccine-associated CD4 TCRs spanned the whole spike protein, with dominant responses in regions 160-218 and 743-854.

This clone was seen a single time. Which antigen it targets is not known. No clone much larger than this one lies a single base away; base qualities are absent. Recombination connected TRBV7-2 to TRBJ1-2; possibly the D gene is TRBD1, per 5 matching bases. The sequence was collected from an adult who received the AZD1222 COVID-19 vaccine. Here the sequenced sample was peripheral blood, taken 28 days after the second AZD1222 dose. The bases read TGTGCCAGCAGCTTATACCAGGGAAAGTATGGCTACACCTTC. The resulting protein is CASSLYQGKYGYTF.